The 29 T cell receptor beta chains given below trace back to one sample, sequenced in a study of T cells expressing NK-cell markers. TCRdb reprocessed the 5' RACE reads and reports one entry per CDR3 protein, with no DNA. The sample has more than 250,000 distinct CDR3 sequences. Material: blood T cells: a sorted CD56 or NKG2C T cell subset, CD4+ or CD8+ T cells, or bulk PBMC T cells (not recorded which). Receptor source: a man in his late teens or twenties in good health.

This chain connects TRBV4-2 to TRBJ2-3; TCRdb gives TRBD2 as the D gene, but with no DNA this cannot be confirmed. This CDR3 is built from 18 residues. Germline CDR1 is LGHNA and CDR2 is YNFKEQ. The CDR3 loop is CASSQTLTSGSNTDTQYF.

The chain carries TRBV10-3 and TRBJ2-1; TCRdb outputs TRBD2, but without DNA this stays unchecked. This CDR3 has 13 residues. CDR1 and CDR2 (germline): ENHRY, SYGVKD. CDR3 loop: CAISEWLAEEQFF.

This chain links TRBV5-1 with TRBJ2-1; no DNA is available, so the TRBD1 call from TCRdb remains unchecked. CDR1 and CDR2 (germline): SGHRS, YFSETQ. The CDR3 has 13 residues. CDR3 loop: CASSRIGENEQFF.

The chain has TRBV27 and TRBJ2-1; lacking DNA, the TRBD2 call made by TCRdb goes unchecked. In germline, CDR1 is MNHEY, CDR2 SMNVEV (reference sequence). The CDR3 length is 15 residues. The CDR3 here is CASSGAYGGSNEQFF.

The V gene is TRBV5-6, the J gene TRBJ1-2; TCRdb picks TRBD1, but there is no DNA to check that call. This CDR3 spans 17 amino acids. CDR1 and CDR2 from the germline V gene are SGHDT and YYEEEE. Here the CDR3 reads CASSYPDGPGGPYGYTF. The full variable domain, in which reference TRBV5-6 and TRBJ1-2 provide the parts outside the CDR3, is DAGVTQSPTHLIKTRGQQVTLRCSPKSGHDTVSWYQQALGQGPQFIFQYYEEEERQRGNFPDRFSGHQFPNYSSELNVNALLLGDSALYLCASSYPDGPGGPYGYTFGSGTRLTVV.

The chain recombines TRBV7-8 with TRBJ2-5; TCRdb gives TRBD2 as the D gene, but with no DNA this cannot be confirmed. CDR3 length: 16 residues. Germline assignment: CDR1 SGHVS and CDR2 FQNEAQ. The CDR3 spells CASSPPSRESAETQYF.

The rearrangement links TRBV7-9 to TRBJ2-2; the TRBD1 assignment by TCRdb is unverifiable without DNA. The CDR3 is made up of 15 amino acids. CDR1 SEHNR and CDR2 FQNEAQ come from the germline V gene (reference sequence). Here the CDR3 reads CASSHRTGLGGELFF.

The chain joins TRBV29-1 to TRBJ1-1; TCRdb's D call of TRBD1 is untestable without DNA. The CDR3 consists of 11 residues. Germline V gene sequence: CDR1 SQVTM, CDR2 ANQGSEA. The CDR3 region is CSFGTHTEAFF.

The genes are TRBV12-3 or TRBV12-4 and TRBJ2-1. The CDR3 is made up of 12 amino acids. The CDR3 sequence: CASSLWDNEQFF.

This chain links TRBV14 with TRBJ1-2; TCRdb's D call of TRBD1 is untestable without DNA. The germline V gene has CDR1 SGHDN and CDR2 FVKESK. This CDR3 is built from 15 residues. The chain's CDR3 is CASSQRTGGGYGYTF.

Here the CDR3 reads CASSLHGAGRFNSYEQYF. The genes are TRBV23-1 and TRBJ2-7; the TCRdb call, TRBD1, lacks DNA for checking. TRBV23-1 is known as an ORF, though its function is uncertain. The length of the CDR3 is 18 residues.

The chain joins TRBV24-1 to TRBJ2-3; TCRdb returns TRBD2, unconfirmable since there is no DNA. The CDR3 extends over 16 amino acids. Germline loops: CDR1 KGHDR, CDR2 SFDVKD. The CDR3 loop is CATSDRISETTDTQYF.

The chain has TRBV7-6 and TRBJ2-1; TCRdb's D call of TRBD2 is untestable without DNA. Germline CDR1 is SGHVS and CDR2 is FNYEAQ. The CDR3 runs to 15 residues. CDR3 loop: CASSPVLALFDEQFF. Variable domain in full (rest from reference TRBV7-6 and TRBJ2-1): GAGVSQSPRYKVTKRGQDVALRCDPISGHVSLYWYRQALGQGPEFLTYFNYEAQQDKSGLPNDRFSAERPEGSISTLTIQRTEQRDSAMYRCASSPVLALFDEQFFGPGTRLTVL.

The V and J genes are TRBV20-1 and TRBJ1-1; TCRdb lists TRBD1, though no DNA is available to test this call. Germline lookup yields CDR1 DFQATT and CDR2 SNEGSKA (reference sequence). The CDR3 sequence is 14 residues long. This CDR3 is CSAIQTGTVTEAFF.

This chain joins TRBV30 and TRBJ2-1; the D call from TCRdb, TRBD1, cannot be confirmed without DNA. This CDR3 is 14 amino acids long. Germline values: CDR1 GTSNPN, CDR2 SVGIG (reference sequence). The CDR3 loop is CAWSRTGYYNEQFF.

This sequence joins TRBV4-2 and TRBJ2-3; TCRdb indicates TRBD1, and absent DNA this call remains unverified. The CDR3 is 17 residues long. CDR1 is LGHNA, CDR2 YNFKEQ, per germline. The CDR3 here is CASSLNPRDRGPDTQYF.

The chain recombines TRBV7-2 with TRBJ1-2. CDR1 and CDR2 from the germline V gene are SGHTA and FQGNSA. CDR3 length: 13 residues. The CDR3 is CASSPTRTDGYTF.

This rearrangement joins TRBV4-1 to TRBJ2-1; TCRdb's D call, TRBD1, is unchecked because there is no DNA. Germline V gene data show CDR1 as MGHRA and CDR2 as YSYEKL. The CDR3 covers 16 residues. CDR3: CASSPGQPLTNNEQFF.

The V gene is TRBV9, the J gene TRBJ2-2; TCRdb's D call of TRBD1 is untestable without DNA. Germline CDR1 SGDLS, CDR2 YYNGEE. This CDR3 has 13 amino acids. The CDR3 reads CASSVRGTGELFF.

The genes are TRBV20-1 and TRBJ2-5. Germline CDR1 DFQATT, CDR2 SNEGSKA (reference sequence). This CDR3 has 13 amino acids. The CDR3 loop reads CSARVVVKETQYF.

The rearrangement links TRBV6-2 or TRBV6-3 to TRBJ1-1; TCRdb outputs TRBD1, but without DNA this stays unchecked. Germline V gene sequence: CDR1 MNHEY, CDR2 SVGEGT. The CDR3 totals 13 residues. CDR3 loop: CASTRDRVDEAFF.

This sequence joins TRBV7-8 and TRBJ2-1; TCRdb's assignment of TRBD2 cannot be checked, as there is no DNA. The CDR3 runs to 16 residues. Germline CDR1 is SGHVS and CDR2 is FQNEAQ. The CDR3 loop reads CASSLGAGGSYNEQFF.

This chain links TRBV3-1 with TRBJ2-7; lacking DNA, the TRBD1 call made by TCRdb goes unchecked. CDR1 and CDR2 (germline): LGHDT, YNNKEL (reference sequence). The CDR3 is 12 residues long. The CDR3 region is CASMKGGGEQYF.

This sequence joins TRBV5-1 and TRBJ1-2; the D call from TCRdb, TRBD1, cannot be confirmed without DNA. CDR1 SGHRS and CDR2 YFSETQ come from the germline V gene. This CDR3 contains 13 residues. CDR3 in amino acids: CASSLEQGYGYTF.

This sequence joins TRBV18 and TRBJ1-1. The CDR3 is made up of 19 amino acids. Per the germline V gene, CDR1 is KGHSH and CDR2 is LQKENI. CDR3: CASSPPGPKGIGMNTEAFF.

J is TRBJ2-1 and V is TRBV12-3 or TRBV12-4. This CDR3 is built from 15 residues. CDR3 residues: CASSFVTWPYNEQFF.

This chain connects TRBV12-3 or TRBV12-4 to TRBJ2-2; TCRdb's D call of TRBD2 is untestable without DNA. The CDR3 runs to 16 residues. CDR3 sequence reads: CASSLSWRETTGELFF.

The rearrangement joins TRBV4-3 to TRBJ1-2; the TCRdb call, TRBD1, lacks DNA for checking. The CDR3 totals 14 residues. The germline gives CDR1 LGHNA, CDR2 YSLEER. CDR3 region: CASSQAAGAYGYTF.

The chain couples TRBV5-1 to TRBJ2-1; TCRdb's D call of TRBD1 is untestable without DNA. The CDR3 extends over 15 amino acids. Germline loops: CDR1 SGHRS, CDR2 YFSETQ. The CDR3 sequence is CASSEGQSDYNEQFF.